These 27 T cell receptor beta chains were sequenced from one sample in a study of OX40 agonist ivuxolimab in advanced cancers. The repertoire was sequenced with immunoSEQ multiplex PCR; TCRdb's copy has only in-frame clones and lacks some. The table shows under 20,000 clones, with 86% occurring only once. Source: CD4+ or CD8+ T cells sorted from blood, taken in a trial of the OX40 agonist ivuxolimab. The receptors here all came from an adult with an advanced solid tumor such as melanoma, head and neck, liver or kidney cancer.

This sequence joins TRBV19 and TRBJ2-7, with D maybe TRBD2 (6 bases). The germline V gene has CDR1 LNHDA and CDR2 SQIVND (reference sequence). The CDR3 consists of 13 residues. The germline V and J ends were trimmed by 6 bases and 5 bases, with 14 bases remaining between them. In DNA form, the CDR3 reads TGTGCCAGTAGGGGACTCCGGGGTGACGAGCAGTACTTC. Translated: CASRGLRGDEQYF.

The chain recombines TRBV9 with TRBJ2-3; TRBD2 agrees at 8 bases. V gave up 4 bases and J gave up 2 bases; unmatched junction bases: 9. Germline lookup yields CDR1 SGDLS and CDR2 YYNGEE. The length of the CDR3 is 16 residues. The CDR3: CASSPGAGAYTDTQYF. The CDR3 region has the DNA TGTGCCAGCAGCCCCGGAGCGGGGGCCTACACAGATACGCAGTATTTT.

V and J are TRBV18 and TRBJ2-3; 8 positions match TRBD2. The CDR3 loop spans 17 amino acids. Germline CDR1 is KGHSH and CDR2 is LQKENI. The V and J ends lost 0 bases and 3 bases, in that order; junction bases with no gene match: 8. For the CDR3, the DNA is TGTGCCAGCTCACCACCGTCGGGAGGGAGGAGGACAGATACGCAGTATTTT. Translating gives CASSPPSGGRRTDTQYF.

The chain uses TRBV11-2 and TRBJ2-1; TRBD2 matches 8 bases. The CDR3 is made up of 15 amino acids. The germline gives CDR1 SGHAT, CDR2 FQNNGV. J lost 10 bases, V lost 5 bases, and 13 bases had no gene match. CDR3 coding DNA: TGTGCCAGCAGCCCCCCTCGGGCTAGCGGGCAAGAGCAGTTCTTC. This codes for CASSPPRASGQEQFF.

The chain carries TRBV14 and TRBJ1-1; possibly TRBD1 for D (6 bases). The germline V and J ends were trimmed by 4 bases and 1 base, with 13 bases remaining between them. This CDR3 is 15 amino acids long. Germline V gives CDR1 SGHDN, CDR2 FVKESK. The CDR3 region is CASSRRGGQNTEAFF. The CDR3 DNA sequence: TGTGCCAGCAGCCGGCGTGGGGGGCAGAACACTGAAGCTTTCTTT.

This chain joins TRBV14 and TRBJ2-7; the D gene could be TRBD1 or TRBD2 (5 bases each). V lost 4 bases and J 1 base, leaving 20 bases between the germline ends. The germline V gene has CDR1 SGHDN and CDR2 FVKESK. This CDR3 spans 17 amino acids. DNA of the CDR3: TGTGCCAGCAGCCTAGCTATTGGGACCGCTTCGTCCTACGAGCAGTACTTC. It is translated as CASSLAIGTASSYEQYF.

The rearrangement joins TRBV2 to TRBJ1-3; D uncertain. The CDR3 is 14 residues long. Germline values: CDR1 SNHLY, CDR2 FYNNEI. Trimming stripped 8 bases from V and 4 bases from J, with 15 bases between. The CDR3 DNA reads TGTGCCAGCCTCCTTGCCCGGTTGGGAAACACCATATATTTT. Its protein is CASLLARLGNTIYF.

The chain employs TRBV4-3 and TRBJ2-7; unclear D gene. CDR3 length: 12 residues. Trimming stripped 0 bases from V and 6 bases from J, with 6 bases between. CDR1 is LGHNA, CDR2 YSLEER, per germline. CDR3 coding DNA: TGCGCCAGCAGCCAAGATTGGGGCGAGCAGTACTTC. This encodes CASSQDWGEQYF.

The chain uses TRBV7-9 and TRBJ2-2; D ambiguous. Trimming removed 2 bases from V and 4 bases from J, with 5 bases in between. This CDR3 contains 13 residues. The V gene's germline CDR1 is SEHNR and CDR2 FQNEAQ (reference sequence). The DNA for the CDR3 is TGTGCCAGCAGCTTATATTCCACCGGGGAGCTGTTTTTT. Translated, it gives CASSLYSTGELFF. Drawing the rest from reference TRBV7-9 and TRBJ2-2, the complete variable domain is DTGVSQNPRHKITKRGQNVTFRCDPISEHNRLYWYRQTLGQGPEFLTYFQNEAQLEKSRLLSDRFSAERPKGSFSTLEIQRTEQGDSAMYLCASSLYSTGELFFGEGSRLTVL.

The sample holds one count of this clone. This chain links TRBV2 with TRBJ2-7; 12 bases map to TRBD1. Germline V CDR1 and CDR2: SNHLY, FYNNEI. The CDR3 has 19 residues. The V and J ends lost 5 bases and 3 bases, in that order; junction bases with no gene match: 17. CDR3 nucleotide sequence: TGTGCCAGCAGTCAAACCGGGACAGGGGGCGCCGCTCAAGACTACGAGCAGTACTTC. This encodes CASSQTGTGGAAQDYEQYF.

The chain couples TRBV6-5 to TRBJ2-6; D not resolved. Between the trimmed V and J ends, which lost 7 bases and 0 bases, there was a span of 10 bases. Germline CDR1 is MNHEY and CDR2 is SVGAGI. This CDR3 has 15 amino acids. In DNA form, the CDR3 reads TGTGCCAGCAAAAGTTTAGGCTCTGGGGCCAACGTCCTGACTTTC. Its translation is CASKSLGSGANVLTF.

This rearrangement joins TRBV29-1 to TRBJ2-1; 8 positions match TRBD2. With 8 bases clipped from V and 0 bases from J, the junction kept 9 bases outside the gene matches. Germline V gene data show CDR1 as SQVTM and CDR2 as ANQGSEA. The CDR3 extends over 15 amino acids. CDR3 protein: CSLAGTPNSYNEQFF. The DNA for the CDR3 is TGCAGCTTAGCGGGGACTCCCAACTCCTACAATGAGCAGTTCTTC.

V gene TRBV18 combines with J gene TRBJ2-5; 8 bases are shared with TRBD2. Looked up from germline, CDR1 is KGHSH and CDR2 is LQKENI. Losses at the gene ends were 1 base for V and 5 bases for J; bases not matched to a gene: 6. CDR3 size: 15 residues. Written as DNA, the CDR3 is TGTGCCAGCTCACCACTAATTAGCGGGAAGGAGACCCAGTACTTC. Protein product: CASSPLISGKETQYF.

Comment on this clone: One junction end does not reproduce the germline sequence, and a read error may be involved. The chain recombines TRBV7-7 with TRBJ1-2; no reliable D call. Germline-derived CDR1 and CDR2 are SSHAT and FNYEAQ (reference sequence). CDR3 length: 16 residues. In DNA form, the CDR3 reads TGTGCTAGCAGCATTCTGTTGGGGTCCCCTCGTTATGGCTACACCTTC. As protein: CASSILLGSPRYGYTF.

The chain has TRBV4-3 and TRBJ2-7; D is unresolved. V lost 2 bases to trimming and J lost 1 base, with 18 bases between them. This CDR3 is 17 amino acids long. CDR1 LGHNA and CDR2 YSLEER come from the germline V gene. CDR3 in amino acids: CASSQQLSVQSSYEQYF. CDR3 sequence (DNA): TGCGCCAGCAGCCAACAACTCTCAGTGCAGTCATCCTACGAGCAGTACTTC.

The chain recombines TRBV7-3 with TRBJ2-3; D is undetermined. Germline-derived CDR1 and CDR2 are SGHTA and FQGTGA. The CDR3 covers 14 residues. The V gene lost 5 bases and the J gene lost 2 bases, with 11 bases spanning the gap. The CDR3 region has the DNA TGTGCCAGCAGCCTCGGAGCCCCCACAGATACGCAGTATTTT. Protein: CASSLGAPTDTQYF.

The J gene is TRBJ2-3, the V gene TRBV11-3; D might be TRBD2 (6 bases). The germline V gene has CDR1 SGHNT and CDR2 YENEEA. V was trimmed by 5 bases and J by 9 bases, leaving 15 bases between them. This CDR3 is 13 amino acids long. This CDR3 reads CASSLGTQGTQYF. CDR3 coding DNA: TGTGCCAGCAGCCTTGGGACTCAAGGGACGCAGTATTTT.

This sequence joins TRBV5-5 and TRBJ2-7; 7 bases fit TRBD2. The V gene's germline CDR1 is SGHKS and CDR2 YYEKEE (reference sequence). The CDR3 runs to 16 residues. With 1 base clipped from V and 4 bases from J, the junction kept 11 bases outside the gene matches. The CDR3 sequence is CASSLPVLRSGYEQYF. CDR3 sequence (DNA): TGTGCCAGCAGCTTGCCGGTTCTGCGTAGCGGGTACGAGCAGTACTTC.

The V call is TRBV11-2, the J call TRBJ1-5; 7 bases line up with TRBD1. Germline assignment: CDR1 SGHAT and CDR2 FQNNGV. The CDR3 spans 13 residues. Germline trimming cut 5 bases from V and 4 bases from J; bases unmatched to any gene: 2. As DNA, the CDR3 is TGTGCCAGCAGCATACAGGGGAATCAGCCCCAGCATTTT. Amino acids: CASSIQGNQPQHF.

The V gene is TRBV5-6, the J gene TRBJ2-3, with 8 positions matching TRBD1. V dropped 0 bases and J dropped 1; count of bases not matched to a gene: 10. The V gene's germline CDR1 is SGHDT and CDR2 YYEEEE. CDR3 length: 18 residues. CDR3 bases: TGTGCCAGCAGCTTGGGGACTGGACAGGGATGGGGCACAGATACGCAGTATTTT. Translating it yields CASSLGTGQGWGTDTQYF.

The gene calls are TRBV29-1 and TRBJ2-2; TRBD2 agrees at 12 bases. Per germline, CDR1 SQVTM and CDR2 ANQGSEA. V was clipped by 8 bases and J by 5 bases; unmatched bases: 9. This CDR3 has 15 residues. The CDR3 sequence is CSIPGTSGSTGELFF. As DNA, the CDR3 is TGCAGCATTCCCGGGACTAGCGGGTCAACCGGGGAGCTGTTTTTT.

J is TRBJ2-3 and V is TRBV5-1; 12 bases are shared with TRBD2. J gave up 3 bases and V 3 bases, and 2 bases lay outside the gene matches. Germline lookup yields CDR1 SGHRS and CDR2 YFSETQ. The CDR3 has 15 residues. The CDR3 loop is CASSSTSGRTDTQYF. In nucleotides, the CDR3 is TGCGCCAGCAGCTCGACTAGCGGGAGAACAGATACGCAGTATTTT.

This chain joins TRBV2 and TRBJ2-7; tentatively, D is TRBD1 (6 bases). Germline V lookup: CDR1 SNHLY, CDR2 FYNNEI. This CDR3 region has 14 residues. V gave up 5 bases and J gave up 0 bases, with 11 bases separating them. The CDR3 DNA reads TGTGCCAGCAGTACGGGACACTTCTCCTACGAGCAGTACTTC. It encodes CASSTGHFSYEQYF.

The V and J genes are TRBV6-5 and TRBJ2-7, with a weak D call TRBD1 (5 bases). In germline, CDR1 is MNHEY, CDR2 SVGAGI. Trimming cost V 6 bases and J 2 bases, with 11 bases left between them. This CDR3 comprises 13 residues. CDR3 in amino acids: CASRSRATYEQYF. The CDR3 DNA sequence: TGTGCCAGCAGGAGCAGGGCCACCTACGAGCAGTACTTC.

The J gene is TRBJ1-2, the V gene TRBV4-1; 9 bases align to TRBD1. With V trimmed by 4 bases and J by 3 bases, 3 bases remained unmatched. The germline CDR1 and CDR2 sequences are MGHRA and YSYEKL. This CDR3 has 14 residues. The CDR3 reads CASSRGQGDYGYTF. Here the CDR3 DNA reads TGCGCCAGCAGCCGGGGACAGGGTGACTATGGCTACACCTTC.

CDR3 protein: CASSYSPGANYGYTF. Written as DNA, the CDR3 is TGTGCCAGCAGTTACTCCCCGGGGGCTAACTATGGCTACACCTTC. The chain carries TRBV6-5 and TRBJ1-2, with D tentatively TRBD1 (5 bases). The V end was cut by 0 bases, the J end by 0 bases, with 8 bases between. Germline V gives CDR1 MNHEY, CDR2 SVGAGI. The CDR3 totals 15 residues.

The V call is TRBV5-6, the J call TRBJ2-7; TRBD2 might be the D (5 bases). The length of the CDR3 is 15 residues. Germline CDR1 reads SGHDT; CDR2 reads YYEEEE. V lost 2 bases and J lost 6, with 18 bases in between. DNA for the CDR3: TGTGCCAGCAGCTTCAATACGATCCGGGGATCCGAGCAGTACTTC. Protein: CASSFNTIRGSEQYF.